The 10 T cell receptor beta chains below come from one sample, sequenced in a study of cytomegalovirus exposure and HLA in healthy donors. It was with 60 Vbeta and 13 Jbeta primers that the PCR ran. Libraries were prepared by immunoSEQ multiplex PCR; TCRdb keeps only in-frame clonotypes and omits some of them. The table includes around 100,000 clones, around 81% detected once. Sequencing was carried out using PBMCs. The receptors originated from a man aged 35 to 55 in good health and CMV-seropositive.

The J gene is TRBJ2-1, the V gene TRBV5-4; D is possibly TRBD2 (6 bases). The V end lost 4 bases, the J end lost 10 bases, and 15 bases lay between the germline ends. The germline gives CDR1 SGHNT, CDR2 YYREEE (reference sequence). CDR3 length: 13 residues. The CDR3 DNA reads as TGTGCCAGCAGCACGGACTACTCGGGAGAGCAGTTCTTC. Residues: CASSTDYSGEQFF.

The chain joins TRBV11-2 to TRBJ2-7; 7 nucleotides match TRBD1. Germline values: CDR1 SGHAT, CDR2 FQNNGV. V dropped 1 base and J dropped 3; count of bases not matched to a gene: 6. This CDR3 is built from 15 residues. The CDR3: CASSLGGTANYEQYF. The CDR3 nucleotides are TGTGCCAGCAGCTTAGGGGGGACAGCCAACTACGAGCAGTACTTC.

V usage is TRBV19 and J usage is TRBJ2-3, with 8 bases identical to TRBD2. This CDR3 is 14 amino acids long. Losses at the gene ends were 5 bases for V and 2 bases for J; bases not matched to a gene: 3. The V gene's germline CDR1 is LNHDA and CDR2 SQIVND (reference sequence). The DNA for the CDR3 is TGTGCCAGTAGTGCCGGGGGGGTCACAGATACGCAGTATTTT. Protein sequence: CASSAGGVTDTQYF.

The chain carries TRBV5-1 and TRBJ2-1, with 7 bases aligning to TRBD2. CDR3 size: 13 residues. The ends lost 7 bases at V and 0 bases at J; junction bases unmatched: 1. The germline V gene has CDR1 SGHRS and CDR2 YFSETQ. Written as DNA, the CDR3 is TGCGCCAGCGGGAGGGGCTCCTACAATGAGCAGTTCTTC. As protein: CASGRGSYNEQFF.

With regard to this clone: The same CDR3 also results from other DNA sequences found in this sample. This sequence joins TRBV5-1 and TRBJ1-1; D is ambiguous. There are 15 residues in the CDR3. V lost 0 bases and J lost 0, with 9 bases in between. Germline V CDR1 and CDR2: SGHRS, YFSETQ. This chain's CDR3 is CASSLGAGMNTEAFF. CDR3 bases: TGCGCCAGCAGCTTGGGCGCAGGCATGAACACTGAAGCTTTCTTT. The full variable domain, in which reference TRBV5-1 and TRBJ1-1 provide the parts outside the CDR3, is KAGVTQTPRYLIKTRGQQVTLSCSPISGHRSVSWYQQTPGQGLQFLFEYFSETQRNKGNFPGRFSGRQFSNSRSEMNVSTLELGDSALYLCASSLGAGMNTEAFFGQGTRLTVV.

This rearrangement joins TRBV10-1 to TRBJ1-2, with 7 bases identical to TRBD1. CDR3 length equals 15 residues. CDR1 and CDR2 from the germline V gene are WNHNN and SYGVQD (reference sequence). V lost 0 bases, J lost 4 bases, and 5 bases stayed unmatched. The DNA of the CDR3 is TGCGCCAGCAGTGAGTCGACAGGGAAAGGCTATGGCTACACCTTC. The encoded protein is CASSESTGKGYGYTF.

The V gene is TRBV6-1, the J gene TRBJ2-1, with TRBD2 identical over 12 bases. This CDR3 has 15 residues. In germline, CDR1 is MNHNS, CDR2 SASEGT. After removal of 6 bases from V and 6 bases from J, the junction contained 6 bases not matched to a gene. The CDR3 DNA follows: TGTGCCAGCAGCGTGACTAGCGGGAGAGGCAATGAGCAGTTCTTC. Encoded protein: CASSVTSGRGNEQFF.

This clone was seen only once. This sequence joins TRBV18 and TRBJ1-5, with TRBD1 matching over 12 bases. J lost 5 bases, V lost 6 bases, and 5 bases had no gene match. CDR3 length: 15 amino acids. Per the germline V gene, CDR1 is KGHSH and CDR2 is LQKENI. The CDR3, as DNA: TGTGCCAGCTCGCCTGGGACAGGGGGCGATCAGCCCCAGCATTTT. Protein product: CASSPGTGGDQPQHF.

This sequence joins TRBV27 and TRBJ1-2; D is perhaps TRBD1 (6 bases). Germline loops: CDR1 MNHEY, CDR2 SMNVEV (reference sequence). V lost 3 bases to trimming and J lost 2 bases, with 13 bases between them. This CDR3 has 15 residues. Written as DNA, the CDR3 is TGTGCCAGCAGTTTCGGACAGAGCCAAAACTATGGCTACACCTTC. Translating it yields CASSFGQSQNYGYTF.

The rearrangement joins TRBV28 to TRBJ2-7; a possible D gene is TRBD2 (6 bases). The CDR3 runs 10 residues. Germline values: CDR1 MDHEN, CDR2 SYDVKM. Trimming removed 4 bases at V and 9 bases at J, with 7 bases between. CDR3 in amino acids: CASSSGLQYF. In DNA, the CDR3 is TGTGCCAGCAGTTCGGGACTGCAGTACTTC.